This T cell receptor (beta chain) was sequenced during a study of cytomegalovirus exposure and HLA in healthy donors. The sample holds one count of this clone. V was clipped by 6 bases and J by 1 base; unmatched bases: 6. Germline CDR1 and CDR2: MNHNS and SASEGT. This CDR3 is 15 amino acids long. A multiplex PCR was run with 60 Vbeta primers and 13 Jbeta primers. Sequencing was performed with immunoSEQ multiplex PCR; in TCRdb, only in-frame clones are kept and a portion is missing. The sample has about 180,000 clones; 77% are singletons. This clonotype originated in a man aged 18 to 29 in good health and CMV-seronegative. The V and J genes are TRBV6-1 and TRBJ2-1; 7 bases fit TRBD1. Material: PBMCs. The DNA of the CDR3 is TGTGCCAGCAGAGGGGCAGGGGGATCCTACAATGAGCAGTTCTTC. Amino acid sequence: CASRGAGGSYNEQFF.